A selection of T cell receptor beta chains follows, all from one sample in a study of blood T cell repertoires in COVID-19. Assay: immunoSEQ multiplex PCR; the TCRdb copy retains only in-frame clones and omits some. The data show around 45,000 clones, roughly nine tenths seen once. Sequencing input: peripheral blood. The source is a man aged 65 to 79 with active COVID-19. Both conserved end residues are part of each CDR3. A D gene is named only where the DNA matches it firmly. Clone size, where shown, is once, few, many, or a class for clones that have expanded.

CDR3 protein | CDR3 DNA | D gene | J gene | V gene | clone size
CSVWGQANTGELFF | TGCAGCGTCTGGGGACAGGCGAACACCGGGGAGCTGTTTTTT | TRBD1 | TRBJ2-2 | TRBV29-1 | once
CASSQDGPGGAYEQYF | TGTGCCAGCAGCCAAGATGGTCCGGGAGGCGCCTACGAGCAGTACTTC | TRBD2 | TRBJ2-7 | TRBV3-1/TRBV3-2 | once
CASSEHAKEAYGYTF | TGTGCCAGCAGCGAGCACGCGAAAGAGGCCTATGGCTACACCTTC | NA | TRBJ1-2 | TRBV6-2/TRBV6-3 | NA
CASRRSGNQNSPLHF | TGTGCCAGCAGAAGAAGCGGGAACCAGAATTCACCCCTCCACTTT | NA | TRBJ1-6 | TRBV6-5 | NA
CASSVEVSSGGYTDTQYF | TGTGCCAGCAGCGTAGAGGTTTCTAGCGGGGGGTACACAGATACGCAGTATTTT | TRBD2 | TRBJ2-3 | TRBV9 | NA
CASSQSQGWNTEAFF | TGCGCCAGCAGCCAATCTCAGGGATGGAACACTGAAGCTTTCTTT | NA | TRBJ1-1 | TRBV5-1 | NA
CASSQLGQGTYNEQFF | TGCGCCAGCAGCCAGTTGGGACAGGGGACCTACAATGAGCAGTTCTTC | TRBD1 | TRBJ2-1 | TRBV4-3 | NA
CASSGTTVGGTEAFF | TGTGCCAGCAGCGGGACAACGGTAGGTGGGACTGAAGCTTTCTTT | NA | TRBJ1-1 | TRBV9 | NA
CASNRDRMNTEAFF | TGTGCCAGCAACCGGGACAGAATGAACACTGAAGCTTTCTTT | TRBD1 | TRBJ1-1 | TRBV6-5 | NA
CASSWDRSYEQYF | TGTGCCAGCAGCTGGGACAGGAGCTACGAGCAGTACTTC | TRBD1 | TRBJ2-7 | TRBV11-1 | NA
CAISDLGGTNEKLFF | TGTGCCATCAGTGACCTCGGAGGGACTAATGAAAAACTGTTTTTT | NA | TRBJ1-4 | TRBV10-3 | NA
CASSVADRGIGDTQYF | TGTGCCAGCAGCGTAGCTGACAGGGGAATTGGGGATACGCAGTATTTT | TRBD1 | TRBJ2-3 | TRBV9 | once
CASSPEGRTYNEQFF | TGTGCCAGCAGCCCAGAGGGCAGGACCTACAATGAGCAGTTCTTC | NA | TRBJ2-1 | TRBV5-8 | NA
CASSQGVIGSPLHF | TGTGCCAGCAGCCAAGGAGTTATCGGTTCACCCCTCCACTTT | NA | TRBJ1-6 | TRBV3-1/TRBV3-2 | NA
CASTLAGHSYNEQFF | TGTGCCAGCACGCTAGCGGGGCACTCCTACAATGAGCAGTTCTTC | TRBD2 | TRBJ2-1 | TRBV6-6 | once
CASSLKDRIYNEQFF | TGTGCCAGCAGCTTAAAGGACAGGATCTACAATGAGCAGTTCTTC | TRBD1 | TRBJ2-1 | TRBV11-2 | NA
CASSVSGTGIINEQFF | TGTGCCAGCAGCGTATCCGGGACAGGGATTATCAATGAGCAGTTCTTC | TRBD1 | TRBJ2-1 | TRBV9 | NA
CASSYGGGTEAFF | TGTGCCAGCAGTTACGGCGGGGGCACTGAAGCTTTCTTT | NA | TRBJ1-1 | TRBV6-2/TRBV6-3 | NA
CASSITGMRYSNQPQHF | TGTGCCAGCAGCATTACAGGGATGAGATATAGCAATCAGCCCCAGCATTTT | NA | TRBJ1-5 | TRBV28 | NA
CASSLTGQSYNEQFF | TGTGCCAGCTCACTCACAGGGCAGTCCTACAATGAGCAGTTCTTC | NA | TRBJ2-1 | TRBV18 | NA
CAIKDKLNTEAFF | TGTGCCATCAAAGACAAATTGAACACTGAAGCTTTCTTT | NA | TRBJ1-1 | TRBV10-3 | NA
CASSLGWGLNQPQHF | TGTGCCAGCAGCCTTGGATGGGGGCTAAATCAGCCCCAGCATTTT | NA | TRBJ1-5 | TRBV3-1/TRBV3-2 | NA
CASSVGGGTNNEQFF | TGTGCCAGCAGCGTAGGTGGGGGGACGAACAATGAGCAGTTCTTC | NA | TRBJ2-1 | TRBV9 | NA
CAWSVGVGSTDTQYF | TGTGCCTGGAGTGTAGGGGTGGGTTCCACAGATACGCAGTATTTT | NA | TRBJ2-3 | TRBV30 | once
CASSTGFNQPQHF | TGTGCCAGCAGTACAGGCTTCAATCAGCCCCAGCATTTT | NA | TRBJ1-5 | TRBV6-5 | NA
CATRIERQGEQPQHF | TGTGCCACCCGCATAGAAAGACAGGGGGAACAGCCCCAGCATTTT | TRBD1 | TRBJ1-5 | TRBV6-5 | NA
CASSSNGAGYTF | TGTGCCAGCAGTTCGAATGGGGCTGGCTACACCTTC | NA | TRBJ1-2 | TRBV6-5 | NA
CASSLLSGGAYEQYF | TGTGCCAGCAGCTTACTGAGCGGGGGGGCCTACGAGCAGTACTTC | TRBD2 | TRBJ2-7 | TRBV11-2 | NA
CASSLSGNSPLHF | TGTGCCAGCAGCTTGAGCGGTAATTCACCCCTCCACTTT | NA | TRBJ1-6 | TRBV5-5 | NA
CASSLARQGTGELFF | TGTGCCAGCAGCTTAGCAAGGCAGGGTACCGGGGAGCTGTTTTTT | NA | TRBJ2-2 | TRBV7-9 | NA
CASSSSTGTGSPLHF | TGCGCCAGCAGCTCGAGTACGGGGACAGGTTCACCCCTCCACTTT | TRBD1 | TRBJ1-6 | TRBV5-1 | once
CASSLERQGGTEAFF | TGTGCCAGCAGCTTAGAGCGGCAGGGTGGGACTGAAGCTTTCTTT | NA | TRBJ1-1 | TRBV11-2 | NA
CASSLATGGTLNTEAFF | TGCGCCAGCAGCTTGGCGACAGGGGGCACATTGAACACTGAAGCTTTCTTT | TRBD1 | TRBJ1-1 | TRBV5-1 | NA
CASRVGGSYEQYF | TGTGCCAGCAGAGTCGGCGGATCCTACGAGCAGTACTTC | NA | TRBJ2-7 | TRBV2 | once
CASSFKWTEANYGYTF | TGCGCCAGCAGCTTCAAATGGACAGAAGCTAACTATGGCTACACCTTC | NA | TRBJ1-2 | TRBV5-1 | NA
CASSSPGTGGQPPNYGYTF | TGTGCCAGCAGTAGTCCCGGGACAGGGGGCCAACCTCCTAACTATGGCTACACCTTC | TRBD1 | TRBJ1-2 | TRBV5-4 | once
CASSLGQQETQYF | TGTGCCAGCAGCTTAGGTCAGCAAGAGACCCAGTACTTC | NA | TRBJ2-5 | TRBV7-2 | NA
CASSLALAGGAKNIQYF | TGTGCCAGCAGCTTGGCCCTAGCGGGGGGAGCCAAAAACATTCAGTACTTC | TRBD2 | TRBJ2-4 | TRBV5-6 | NA
CATLPPVTGELFF | TGTGCCACCCTCCCCCCGGTTACCGGGGAGCTGTTTTTT | NA | TRBJ2-2 | TRBV19 | NA
CRPGPEPGTIVNTGELFF | TGCAGGCCCGGCCCTGAACCCGGGACAATTGTGAACACCGGGGAGCTGTTTTTT | NA | TRBJ2-2 | TRBV29-1 | NA
CASSLEIGTDTQYF | TGCGCCAGCAGCTTGGAGATAGGCACAGATACGCAGTATTTT | NA | TRBJ2-3 | TRBV5-1 | NA
CAWSVPSGGIRETQYF | TGTGCCTGGAGTGTACCTAGCGGGGGGATCAGAGAGACCCAGTACTTC | TRBD2 | TRBJ2-5 | TRBV30 | NA
CASSASAGYLNTEAFF | TGTGCCAGCAGTGCTTCTGCAGGGTACCTGAACACTGAAGCTTTCTTT | NA | TRBJ1-1 | TRBV25-1 | once
CASSLFSTGNYGYTF | TGTGCCAGCAGCTTGTTTTCCACAGGGAACTATGGCTACACCTTC | NA | TRBJ1-2 | TRBV5-4 | NA
CASSLAGQTTTTEAFF | TGCGCCAGCAGCTTGGCGGGACAGACCACGACTACTGAAGCTTTCTTT | TRBD1 | TRBJ1-1 | TRBV5-1 | NA
CASSVNSGTGPMNTEAFF | TGTGCCAGCAGCGTAAACTCCGGGACAGGGCCTATGAACACTGAAGCTTTCTTT | TRBD1 | TRBJ1-1 | TRBV11-2 | NA
CASSQETGSYNSPLHF | TGCGCCAGCAGCCAAGAGACAGGGTCGTATAATTCACCCCTCCACTTT | TRBD1 | TRBJ1-6 | TRBV4-1 | NA
CASTQGAHGYTF | TGTGCCAGCACTCAGGGGGCGCATGGCTACACCTTC | TRBD1 | TRBJ1-2 | TRBV7-9 | NA
CASSYSEGNEYF | TGTGCCAGCAGTTACTCCGAGGGTAACGAGTACTTC | NA | TRBJ2-7 | TRBV6-6 | NA
CASSGGGGLVDEQFF | TGTGCCAGCAGTGGGGGAGGGGGACTAGTGGATGAGCAGTTCTTC | TRBD2 | TRBJ2-1 | TRBV28 | NA
CASSLAGTGAQPQHF | TGTGCCAGCAGCTTAGCGGGGACAGGGGCACAGCCCCAGCATTTT | TRBD1 | TRBJ1-5 | TRBV7-2 | NA
CASSLYGTSYSDEQFF | TGTGCCAGCAGCTTGTACGGGACAAGCTATTCGGATGAGCAGTTCTTC | NA | TRBJ2-1 | TRBV5-4 | NA